The rows below give T cell receptor beta chains drawn from one sample of a study of early T cells in non-severe SARS-CoV-2 infection. A single record per CDR3 protein comes from TCRdb applying MiXCR to the 5' RACE reads. This repertoire shows under 50,000 distinct CDR3 sequences, approximately 4.1% found once; its top ten account for around 6%. Sequencing was carried out using whole blood. The receptors here all came from an adult who was a healthcare worker with PCR-confirmed SARS-CoV-2 infection or an uninfected control (not recorded which). Both conserved end residues are trimmed from each CDR3. A clone size is listed for some rows: how often the clone was seen (once, few, many), or a class if it is expanded.

>TRBV6-2/TRBV6-3|11|many|TRBJ1-1
ASRSTENTEAF
>TRBV27|11|-|TRBJ1-2
ASSLKAGYGYT
>TRBV7-6|14|many|TRBJ2-1
ASSPTGGSTYNEQF
>TRBV29-1|10|many|TRBJ1-5
SVVGSPGTQH
>TRBV7-2|11|many|TRBJ2-1
ASSLAQTNEQF
>TRBV7-9|13|many|TRBJ2-3
ASSFGSGGEGTQY
>TRBV9|12|many|TRBJ2-1
ASSTQGSYNEQF
>TRBV13|15|many|TRBJ2-5
ASSLNYRPGVQETQY
>TRBV4-1|12|many|TRBJ1-1
ASSQEDRVTEAF
>TRBV6-5|12|many|TRBJ2-1
ASSFSRGRDEQF
>TRBV9|12|many|TRBJ2-1
ASSPGTSGRVQF
>TRBV7-6|15|many|TRBJ2-5
ASSLESHSFFQETQY
>TRBV6-5|11|many|TRBJ1-1
ATESQVGTEAF
>TRBV19|13|many|TRBJ2-1
ASSSTSGPYNEQF
>TRBV6-6|11|many|TRBJ2-1
ASNQLAGGAKF
>TRBV10-2|12|few|TRBJ2-2
AAQGARNTGELF
>TRBV29-1|14|many|TRBJ2-5
SVEEGTSGGQETQY
>TRBV7-9|14|many|TRBJ2-1
ASSLAGTGGRNEQF
>TRBV4-2|14|many|TRBJ1-1
ASSQGPGGGSTEAF
>TRBV20-1|12|-|TRBJ2-3
SARDYSGSDTQY
>TRBV10-2|18|many|TRBJ2-2
ASRGSPGGDPFQGTGELF
>TRBV3-1|11|many|TRBJ2-5
ASSQSYGKTQY
>TRBV5-4|15|many|TRBJ2-1
ASSKKRALSTDNEQF